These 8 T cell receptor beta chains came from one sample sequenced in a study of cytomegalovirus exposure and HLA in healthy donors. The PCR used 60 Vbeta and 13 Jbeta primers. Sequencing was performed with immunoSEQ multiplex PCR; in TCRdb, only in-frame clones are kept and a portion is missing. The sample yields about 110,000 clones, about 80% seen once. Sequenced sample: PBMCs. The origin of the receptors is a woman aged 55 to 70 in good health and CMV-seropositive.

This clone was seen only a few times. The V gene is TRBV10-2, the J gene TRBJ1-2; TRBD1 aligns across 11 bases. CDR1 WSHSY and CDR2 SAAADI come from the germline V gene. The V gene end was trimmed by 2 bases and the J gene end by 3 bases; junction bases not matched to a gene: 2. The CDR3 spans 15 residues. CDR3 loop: CASSEGTGGDYGYTF. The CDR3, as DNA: TGCGCCAGCAGTGAGGGGACAGGGGGAGACTATGGCTACACCTTC.

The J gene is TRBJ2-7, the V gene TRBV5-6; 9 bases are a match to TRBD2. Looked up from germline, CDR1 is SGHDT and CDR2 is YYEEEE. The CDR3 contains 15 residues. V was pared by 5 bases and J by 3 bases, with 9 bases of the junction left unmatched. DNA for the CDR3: TGTGCCAGCAGGGGGAATAGCGGGAGCGGCTACGAGCAGTACTTC. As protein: CASRGNSGSGYEQYF.

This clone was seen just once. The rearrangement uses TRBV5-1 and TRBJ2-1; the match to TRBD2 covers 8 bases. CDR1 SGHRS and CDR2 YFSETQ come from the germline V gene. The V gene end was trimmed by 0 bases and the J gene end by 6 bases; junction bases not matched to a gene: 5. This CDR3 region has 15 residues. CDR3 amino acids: CASSLVTSGVNEQFF. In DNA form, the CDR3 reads TGCGCCAGCAGCTTGGTAACTAGCGGAGTCAATGAGCAGTTCTTC.

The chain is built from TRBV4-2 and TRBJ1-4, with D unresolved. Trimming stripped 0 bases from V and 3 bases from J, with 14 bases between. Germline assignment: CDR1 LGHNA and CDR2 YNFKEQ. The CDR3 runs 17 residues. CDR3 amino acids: CASSQDWRVSSNEKLFF. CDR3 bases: TGTGCCAGCAGCCAAGATTGGCGGGTCAGCTCTAATGAAAAACTGTTTTTT.

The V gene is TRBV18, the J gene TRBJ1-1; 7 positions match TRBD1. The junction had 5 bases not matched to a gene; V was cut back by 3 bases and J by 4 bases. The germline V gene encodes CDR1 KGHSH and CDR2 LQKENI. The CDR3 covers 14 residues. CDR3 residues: CASSPGQTFTEAFF. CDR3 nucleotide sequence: TGTGCCAGCTCACCGGGACAGACTTTCACTGAAGCTTTCTTT.

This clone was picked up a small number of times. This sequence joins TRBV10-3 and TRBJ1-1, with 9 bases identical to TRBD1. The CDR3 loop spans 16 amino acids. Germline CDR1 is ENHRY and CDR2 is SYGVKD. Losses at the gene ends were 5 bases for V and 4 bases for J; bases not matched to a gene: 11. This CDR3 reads CAISPGTGLGGTEAFF. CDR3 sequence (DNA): TGTGCCATCAGTCCCGGGACAGGGTTGGGGGGCACTGAAGCTTTCTTT.

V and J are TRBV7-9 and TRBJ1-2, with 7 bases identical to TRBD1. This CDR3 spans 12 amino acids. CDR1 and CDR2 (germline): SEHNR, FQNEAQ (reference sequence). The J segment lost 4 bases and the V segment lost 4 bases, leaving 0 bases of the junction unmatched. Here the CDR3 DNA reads TGTGCCAGCAGCTGGGACAGCTATGGCTACACCTTC. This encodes CASSWDSYGYTF.

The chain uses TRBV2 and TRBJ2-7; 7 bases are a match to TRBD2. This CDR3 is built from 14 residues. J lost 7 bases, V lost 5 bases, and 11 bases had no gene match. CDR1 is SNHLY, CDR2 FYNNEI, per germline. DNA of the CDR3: TGTGCCAGCAGTTCAATGGACGGGGGGAAAGAGCAGTACTTC. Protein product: CASSSMDGGKEQYF. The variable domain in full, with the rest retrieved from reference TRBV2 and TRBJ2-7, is EPEVTQTPSHQVTQMGQEVILRCVPISNHLYFYWYRQILGQKVEFLVSFYNNEISEKSEIFDDQFSVERPDGSNFTLKIRSTKLEDSAMYFCASSSMDGGKEQYFGPGTRLTVT.